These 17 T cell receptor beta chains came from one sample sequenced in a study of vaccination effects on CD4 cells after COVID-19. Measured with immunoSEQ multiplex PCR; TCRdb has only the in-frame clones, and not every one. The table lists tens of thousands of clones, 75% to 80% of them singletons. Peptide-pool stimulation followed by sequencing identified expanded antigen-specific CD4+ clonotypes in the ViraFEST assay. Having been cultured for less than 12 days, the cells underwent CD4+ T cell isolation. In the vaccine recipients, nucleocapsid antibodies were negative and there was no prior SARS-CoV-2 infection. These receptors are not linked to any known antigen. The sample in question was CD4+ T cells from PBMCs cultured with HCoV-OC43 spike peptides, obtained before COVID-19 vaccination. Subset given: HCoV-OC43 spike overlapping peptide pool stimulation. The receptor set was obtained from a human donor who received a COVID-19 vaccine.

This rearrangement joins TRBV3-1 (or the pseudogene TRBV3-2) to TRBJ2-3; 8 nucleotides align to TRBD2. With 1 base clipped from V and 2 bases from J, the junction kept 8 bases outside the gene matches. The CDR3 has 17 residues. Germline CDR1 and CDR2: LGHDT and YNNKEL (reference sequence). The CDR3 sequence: CASSQVGRGGHTDTQYF. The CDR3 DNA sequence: TGTGCCAGCAGCCAAGTGGGTCGGGGGGGCCACACAGATACGCAGTATTTT.

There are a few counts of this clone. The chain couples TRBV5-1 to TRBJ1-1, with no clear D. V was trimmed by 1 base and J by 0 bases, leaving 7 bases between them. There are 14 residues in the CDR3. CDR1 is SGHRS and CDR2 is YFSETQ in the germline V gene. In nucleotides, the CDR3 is TGCGCCAGCAGCTTGCCCTCGATGAACACTGAAGCTTTCTTT. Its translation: CASSLPSMNTEAFF. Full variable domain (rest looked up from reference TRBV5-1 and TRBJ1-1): KAGVTQTPRYLIKTRGQQVTLSCSPISGHRSVSWYQQTPGQGLQFLFEYFSETQRNKGNFPGRFSGRQFSNSRSEMNVSTLELGDSALYLCASSLPSMNTEAFFGQGTRLTVV.

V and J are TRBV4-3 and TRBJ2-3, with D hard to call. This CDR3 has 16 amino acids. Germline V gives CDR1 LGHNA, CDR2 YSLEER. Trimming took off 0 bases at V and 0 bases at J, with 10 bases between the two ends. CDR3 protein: CASSQDSTTSTDTQYF. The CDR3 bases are TGCGCCAGCAGCCAAGACAGCACTACTAGCACAGATACGCAGTATTTT.

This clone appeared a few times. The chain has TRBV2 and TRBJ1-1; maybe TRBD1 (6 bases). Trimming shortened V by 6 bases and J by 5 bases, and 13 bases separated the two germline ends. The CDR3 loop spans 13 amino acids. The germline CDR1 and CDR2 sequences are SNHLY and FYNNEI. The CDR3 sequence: CASRNTGRTEAFF. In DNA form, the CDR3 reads TGTGCCAGCAGGAATACAGGGAGGACTGAAGCTTTCTTT.

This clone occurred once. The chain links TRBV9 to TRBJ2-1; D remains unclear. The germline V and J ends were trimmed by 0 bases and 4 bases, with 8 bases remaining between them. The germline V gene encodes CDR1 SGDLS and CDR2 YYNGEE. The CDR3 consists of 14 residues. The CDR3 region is CASSVASSYNEQFF. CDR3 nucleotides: TGTGCCAGCAGCGTAGCTTCGTCTTACAATGAGCAGTTCTTC.

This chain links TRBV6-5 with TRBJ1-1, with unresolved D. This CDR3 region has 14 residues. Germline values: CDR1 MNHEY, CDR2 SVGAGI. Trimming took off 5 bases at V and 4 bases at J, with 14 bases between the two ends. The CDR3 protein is CASSPRHVGTEAFF. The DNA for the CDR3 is TGTGCCAGCAGTCCCCGACATGTGGGCACTGAAGCTTTCTTT.

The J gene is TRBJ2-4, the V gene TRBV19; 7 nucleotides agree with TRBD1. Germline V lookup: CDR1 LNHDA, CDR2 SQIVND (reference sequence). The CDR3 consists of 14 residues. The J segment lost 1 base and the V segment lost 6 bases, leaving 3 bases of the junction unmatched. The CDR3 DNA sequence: TGTGCCAGTAGCCGGGACAGTGCCAAAAACATTCAGTACTTC. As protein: CASSRDSAKNIQYF.

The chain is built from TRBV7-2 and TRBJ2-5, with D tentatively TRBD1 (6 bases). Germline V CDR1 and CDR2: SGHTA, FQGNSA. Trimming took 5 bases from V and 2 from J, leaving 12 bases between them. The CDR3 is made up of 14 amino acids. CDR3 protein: CASSQGRGQETQYF. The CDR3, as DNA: TGTGCCAGCAGCCAGGGCAGGGGTCAAGAGACCCAGTACTTC.

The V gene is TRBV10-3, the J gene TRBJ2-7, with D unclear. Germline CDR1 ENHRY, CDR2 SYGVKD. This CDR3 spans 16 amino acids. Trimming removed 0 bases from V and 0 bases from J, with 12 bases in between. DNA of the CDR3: TGTGCCATCAGTGAGTCTGCCACCTACAGCTCCTACGAGCAGTACGTC. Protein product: CAISESATYSSYEQYV.

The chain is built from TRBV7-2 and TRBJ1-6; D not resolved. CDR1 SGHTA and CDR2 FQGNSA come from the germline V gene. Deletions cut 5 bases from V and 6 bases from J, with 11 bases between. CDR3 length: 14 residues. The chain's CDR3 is CASSQRRSNSPLHF. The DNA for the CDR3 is TGTGCCAGCAGCCAAAGACGAAGTAATTCACCCCTCCACTTT.

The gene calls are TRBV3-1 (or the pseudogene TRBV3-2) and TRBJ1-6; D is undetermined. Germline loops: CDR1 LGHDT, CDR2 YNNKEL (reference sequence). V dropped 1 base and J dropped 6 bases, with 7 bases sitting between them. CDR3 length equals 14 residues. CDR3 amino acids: CASSQGVPNSPLHF. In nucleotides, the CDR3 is TGTGCCAGCAGCCAAGGGGTGCCTAATTCACCCCTCCACTTT.

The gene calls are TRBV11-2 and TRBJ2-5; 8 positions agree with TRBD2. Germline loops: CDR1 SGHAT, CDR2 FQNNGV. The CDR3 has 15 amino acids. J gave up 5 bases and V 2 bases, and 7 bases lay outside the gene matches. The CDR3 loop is CASSLSSGVLETQYF. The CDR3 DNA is TGTGCCAGCAGCTTAAGTAGCGGGGTTTTGGAGACCCAGTACTTC.

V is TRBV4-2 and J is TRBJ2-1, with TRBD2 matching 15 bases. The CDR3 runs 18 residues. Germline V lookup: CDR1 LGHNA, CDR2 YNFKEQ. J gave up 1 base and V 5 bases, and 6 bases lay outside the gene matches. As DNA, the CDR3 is TGTGCCAGCAGCTGGGGGACTAGCGGGGGGCTTTCCTACAATGAGCAGTTCTTC. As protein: CASSWGTSGGLSYNEQFF.

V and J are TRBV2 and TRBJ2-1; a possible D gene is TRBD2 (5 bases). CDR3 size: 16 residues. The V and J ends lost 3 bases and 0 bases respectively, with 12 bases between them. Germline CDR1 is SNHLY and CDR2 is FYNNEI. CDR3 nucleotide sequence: TGTGCCAGCAGTGATGAGCGGTGGCCCTCCTACAATGAGCAGTTCTTC. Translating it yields CASSDERWPSYNEQFF.

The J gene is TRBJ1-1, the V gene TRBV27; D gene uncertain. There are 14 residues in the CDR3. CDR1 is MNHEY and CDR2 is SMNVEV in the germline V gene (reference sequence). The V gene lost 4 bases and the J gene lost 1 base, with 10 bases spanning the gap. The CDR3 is CASSYKWANTEAFF. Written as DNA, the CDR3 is TGTGCCAGCAGTTACAAGTGGGCGAACACTGAAGCTTTCTTT.

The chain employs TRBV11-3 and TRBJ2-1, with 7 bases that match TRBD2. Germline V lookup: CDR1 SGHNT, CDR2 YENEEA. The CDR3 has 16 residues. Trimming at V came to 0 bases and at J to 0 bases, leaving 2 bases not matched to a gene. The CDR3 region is CASSLDGGGSYNEQFF. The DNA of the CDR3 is TGTGCCAGCAGCTTAGATGGCGGGGGCTCCTACAATGAGCAGTTCTTC. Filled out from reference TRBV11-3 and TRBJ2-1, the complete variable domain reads EAGVVQSPRYKIIEKKQPVAFWCNPISGHNTLYWYLQNLGQGPELLIRYENEEAVDDSQLPKDRFSAERLKGVDSTLKIQPAELGDSAVYLCASSLDGGGSYNEQFFGPGTRLTVL.

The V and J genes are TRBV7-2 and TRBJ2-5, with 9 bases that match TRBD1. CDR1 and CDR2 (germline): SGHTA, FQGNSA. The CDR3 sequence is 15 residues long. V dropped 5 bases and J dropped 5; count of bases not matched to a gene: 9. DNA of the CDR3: TGTGCCAGCAGCATGATCGGGACAGGGCGGGAGACCCAGTACTTC. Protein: CASSMIGTGRETQYF.